This T cell receptor beta chain was captured in a study of cytomegalovirus exposure and HLA in healthy donors (dated by TCRdb to between 2016 and 2019). With respect to the entire study: According to an earlier analysis of a few hundred of the donors, about 179 million T cells yielded 117 million unique TCR beta sequences and 276 Gb of sequence data. About 280 gigabases of sequencing data and some 85 million unique TCR sequences were included in an early release covering 500 to 750 HLA-typed donors. Of the roughly 390 genotyped donors, approximately 80% were placed in the genetic ancestry cluster associated with self-reported Caucasian donors. The study aimed to test whether signatures of past pathogen exposure could be identified by cataloging public T cell receptors. The study used immunosequencing to profile the T cell repertoires of approximately 630 subjects and linked those repertoires to cytomegalovirus serostatus. Besides the first cohort of 500 to 700 subjects, a separate validation cohort made up of over 100 different subjects was used. The study combined high-throughput TCR immunosequencing, statistical association of individual TCRs with disease status, and machine learning to predict cytomegalovirus infection status. In a later analysis, previously published TCR beta repertoires from 670 or so donors were re-analyzed and high-resolution HLA genotyping was added so that TCR occurrence patterns could be studied. In the later analysis, no new phenotypic data were used to find candidate immune exposures; instead, reliance was placed on TCR beta sequences and their occurrence across donors. An earlier analysis of around 580 of the donors used high-throughput TCR beta sequencing to judge whether each TCR beta V gene segment behaved as functional or pseudogenic. Donor age, sex, ethnicity and CMV serostatus were compiled alongside the repertoire data. Genome-wide SNP genotypes for about 65% of the 666 donors were used in a later genetic analysis, which treated that subset as a discovery cohort. All discovery cohort repertoires had been generated on a single sequencing platform. Class I and class II HLA loci were covered by the typing at four-digit resolution. Typing coverage differed by locus: A, B, C, DRB1 and DQB1 were typed in about 620-640 donors, DQA1 in 522, DPA1 in approximately 610, and DPB1 in around 440. Because of strong linkage in the cohort, roughly 5 DR-DQ haplotypes were treated as single units for association and clustering. On average, roughly 240,000 unique TCR beta nucleotide sequences were sequenced per donor among some 420 genotyped donors of the cohort, with 15% to 20% of those sequences being non-productive.

Trimming takes 3 bases from V and 1 base from J, and the germline ends sit 12 bases apart. CDR1 and CDR2, looked up from the germline V gene, are SNHLY and FYNNEI. Including the terminal cysteine and phenylalanine, the CDR3 comprises 15 residues. Solely the CDR3 DNA is kept, with 45 bases framed from the first base. The cohort comprised under 700 healthy bone marrow donors. At the time of sampling, every cohort member was nominally healthy, though immune exposures that went unrecorded were likely present. The donor was CMV seronegative and belonged to the group of 352 seronegative cohort members. Each donor provided a peripheral blood sample, and peripheral blood mononuclear cells were used for TCR beta sequencing. The Qiagen DNeasy Blood Extraction Kit was used to extract genomic DNA from the blood cell samples. In regard to this clone: The clone's antigen remains unknown. No per-base quality is available; no much larger clone lies one base away.

On the study overall, not on this receptor specifically: A cluster of highly shared sequence variants was judged likely to be a technical artifact of the sequencing pipeline. In this cohort, only TCR beta chains were sequenced, and detectable features were limited by the absence of alpha or paired-chain data. Because counts were too low, roughly 17 rarely observed V segments, including chromosome 9 orphons, were left out of the earlier analysis of about 620 of the donors. When HLA alleles, especially DR and DQ, strongly co-occurred, TCR associations were difficult to assign to individual alleles. Some IMGT-functional V segments, including TRBV6-2 and TRBV6-3, could not be told apart with the 87-base-pair reads, so those segments were excluded. Cytomegalovirus status was reported to be diagnosed by the classifier with high specificity and sensitivity in both the original and validation cohorts. In vitro tests confirmed that a few of the cytomegalovirus-associated TCR beta chains recognize cytomegalovirus antigens. A total of 150 to 200 TCR beta chains were listed by the study as associated with cytomegalovirus. Linkage disequilibrium might explain the correlated functional status among segregating V segments, but an unknown experimental factor could not be excluded. A later analysis reported that several top co-occurrence clusters appeared linked to parvovirus B19, influenza, CMV and Epstein-Barr virus. Because HLA typing was unavailable for some donors at each locus, only the typed subset was used in association tests. In a later analysis, most CMV-associated TCR beta chains were found to appear HLA-restricted, with HLA associations seemingly driven largely by CMV exposure. Broadly in line with IMGT annotations, most TCR beta V segments showed up in productive rearrangements about 87% or about 30% of the time in an earlier analysis of roughly 590 of the donors. A further reported finding was that TCR beta sequences accurately predicted the HLA-A and HLA-B alleles for most subjects in the first cohort. Sequencing depth was assumed to be roughly uniform across donors in the presence/absence analyses, though that assumption may not hold. A later analysis found that HLA-associated TCR beta chains were more clonally expanded and had lower generation probabilities than equally common non-associated chains. Compared with the approximately 710-donor mean, donors in an Asian-associated ancestry cluster had fewer N-insertions in productive TCRs, according to a later genetic analysis. The authors suggested that the approach could potentially be generalized to other disease states and immunological phenotypes. Specific HLA alleles were associated with 18,000 or so TCR beta sequences at a false discovery rate of 0.05 in a later analysis. In a later analysis, the rate of TCR association differed among HLA loci, with DRB1 alleles having the most associated TCRs and HLA-C alleles having the fewest. The only immune exposure information available for the cohort was CMV serostatus. A later genetic analysis associated a missense DCLRE1C variant with V-gene and J-gene trimming of TCR beta chains, and an independent cohort replicated the association. Most TCR sequences were seen in very few donors, while some public TCRs were found in many individuals.

The library was built by means of the immunoSEQ multiplex PCR assay. A mixture of 60 forward primers for TCR Vbeta segments and 13 reverse primers for TCR Jbeta segments was used in the multiplex PCR. Amplification of the CDR3 region of rearranged TCR beta genes was performed with a multiplex PCR assay on genomic DNA. On the Illumina HiSeq System, the amplified TCR beta libraries were sequenced as 87-base-pair reads. For the original study's pipeline: In a later analysis, tens of millions of unique TCR beta chains were counted across the approximately 620 repertoires, and around 10 million of these chains were shared by at least two donors. Raw reads were error-corrected and collapsed into unique sequences by a nearest-neighbor algorithm in which closely related sequences were merged to remove PCR and sequencing errors. To assign V, D and J gene segments, CDR3 sequences were aligned to IMGT reference sequences. Each retained sequence needed at least a six-nucleotide match to both a V gene segment and a J gene segment. Rearrangements were called productive when the CDR3 lacked stop codons and stayed in frame with V and J; all others were non-productive. Following IMGT convention, CDR3 was defined as the stretch from the second conserved V-encoded cysteine to the conserved J-encoded phenylalanine. The earlier analysis of 450 to 750 of the donors excluded any sequence lacking an unambiguous match to a single V gene segment. An earlier analysis of 587 of the donors called V segments functional above 56.7% productive rearrangements and segregating when the between-donor standard deviation exceeded 5%. A statistical classification framework was built for diagnosing cytomegalovirus status from the catalog of TCR beta chain sequences. In a later analysis, TCR nucleotide sequences were compared against IMGT/GENE-DB human TR gene sequences so that V and J genes could be assigned. A later analysis assigned CDR3 sequences and most-parsimonious VDJ recombination scenarios with the TCRdist pipeline. In a later analysis, each TCR beta chain was defined by its CDR3 amino acid sequence together with its V-gene family, and reads without a unique V-gene family were excluded. As a way to deal with suspected cross-contamination and a sequencing artifact, a later analysis dropped approximately 570 nucleotide sequences that were highly shared and had low generation probability. In a later analysis, a clonal expansion index was calculated for each public chain from normalized within-repertoire ranks of inferred template counts. Generation probabilities in a later analysis came from a VDJ recombination model fitted to out-of-frame rearrangements, and those results were checked against IGoR. A later analysis scored TCR-TCR, TCR-HLA and TCR-CMV co-occurrence with hypergeometric tests, applying a repertoire-size bias correction to TCR pairs. In a later analysis, false discovery rates were estimated by permuting HLA or CMV assignments 20 times. In a later analysis, co-occurring TCRs were grouped using DBSCAN, with TCRdist sequence similarity added in when clustering inside HLA-allele-positive subsets. Repertoires with fewer than 30,000 or more than 120,000 public chains were left out of co-occurrence clustering, as were about 5 repertoires with anomalous nucleotide sharing. TCRdb took over this immuneACCESS table, retaining in-frame rearrangements with V and J assigned. Such tables are incomplete; in checked studies, under half of the missing clones stem from an unresolved V gene, and the remainder is unexplained. V, J and clone size reflect that table, while D and trimming were determined from the DNA. Recorded for this sample are 120,000 to 150,000 clones; 77% of them occurred a single time. The ten largest clones add up to about 1.7% of the sample.

This TCR was recovered from a female donor in good health and CMV-seronegative. Sequences were obtained from PBMCs. The chain joins TRBV2 to TRBJ1-2, with TRBD1 perhaps the D gene, on 5 matching bases. The sequence in DNA is TGTGCCAGCAGTGAGGAAGGGGCCAGTAACTATGGCTACACCTTC. Translated, this is CASSEEGASNYGYTF.